These T cell receptor beta chains were read from a single sample in a study of blood T cell repertoires in COVID-19. Repertoires were generated with immunoSEQ multiplex PCR, while TCRdb's copy carries only in-frame clones and drops some. The sample includes around 170,000 clones, 74% of them seen just once. Specimen: peripheral blood. The receptors derive from a woman of 80 years or more with acute or convalescent COVID-19. Both conserved end residues are part of each CDR3. Each record gives: V gene, D gene, J gene, clone size, CDR3 protein, CDR3 DNA. A D gene is named only where the DNA matches it firmly. Size is omitted from some rows. Given values are once, few, many or a class for expanded clones.

>TRBV9|-|TRBJ1-3|few
CASSVDAGSGNTIYF
TGTGCCAGCAGCGTAGATGCGGGGTCTGGAAACACCATATATTTT
>TRBV3-1/TRBV3-2|TRBD2|TRBJ2-1|-
CASSQDSTGGYNEQFF
TGTGCCAGCAGCCAAGATTCGACGGGAGGATACAATGAGCAGTTCTTC
>TRBV6-5|TRBD1|TRBJ1-5|-
CASSPGQVNQPQHF
TGTGCCAGCAGTCCGGGACAGGTTAATCAGCCCCAGCATTTT
>TRBV20-1|TRBD2|TRBJ2-7|once
CSASATSVGEQYF
TGCAGTGCTAGTGCAACTAGCGTGGGCGAGCAGTACTTC
>TRBV2|-|TRBJ2-7|-
CASSPQEVLGYEQYF
TGTGCCAGCAGTCCACAGGAAGTATTAGGTTACGAGCAGTACTTC
>TRBV3-1/TRBV3-2|TRBD2|TRBJ2-7|-
CASSQGLAGGRTYEQYF
TGTGCCAGCAGCCAGGGACTAGCGGGAGGAAGGACCTACGAGCAGTACTTC
>TRBV19|-|TRBJ1-1|-
CASSIQGMNTEAFF
TGTGCCAGTAGTATCCAGGGGATGAACACTGAAGCTTTCTTT
>TRBV13|-|TRBJ2-7|-
CASSPRPMRAPYEQYF
TGTGCCAGCAGCCCACGGCCCATGAGGGCGCCCTACGAGCAGTACTTC
>TRBV5-5|TRBD2|TRBJ2-5|-
CASSTALAGGQETQYF
TGTGCCAGCAGCACGGCTCTGGCGGGAGGTCAAGAGACCCAGTACTTC
>TRBV29-1|TRBD1|TRBJ1-1|-
CSAVRQGNTEAFF
TGCAGCGCCGTGAGACAGGGGAACACTGAAGCTTTCTTT
>TRBV5-8|TRBD1|TRBJ2-7|-
CASSFDRGTLYEQYF
TGTGCCAGCAGCTTTGACAGGGGCACCCTCTACGAGCAGTACTTC
>TRBV7-9|TRBD1|TRBJ1-4|few
CASSFGWTGLTNEKLFF
TGTGCCAGCAGCTTCGGCTGGACAGGGTTGACTAATGAAAAACTGTTTTTT
>TRBV19|-|TRBJ1-5|-
CATRRGLDQPQHF
TGTGCCACCCGGAGGGGACTGGATCAGCCCCAGCATTTT
>TRBV28|TRBD1|TRBJ1-5|-
CASRMTGGRNQPQHF
TGTGCCAGCAGAATGACAGGGGGTAGGAATCAGCCCCAGCATTTT
>TRBV5-1|TRBD1|TRBJ1-2|-
CASSLTGGGYTF
TGCGCCAGCAGCTTGACAGGGGGTGGCTACACCTTC
>TRBV6-2/TRBV6-3|-|TRBJ1-5|-
CASSYSSGDQPQHF
TGTGCCAGCAGTTACTCGAGCGGTGATCAGCCCCAGCATTTT
>TRBV10-2|-|TRBJ1-6|-
CASSDYSDSSYNSPLHF
TGCGCCAGCAGTGATTACAGCGACAGCTCCTATAATTCACCCCTCCACTTT
>TRBV5-1|TRBD1|TRBJ1-2|-
CASALTGDYGYTF
TGCGCCAGTGCCCTGACAGGGGACTATGGCTACACCTTC
>TRBV5-4|-|TRBJ2-1|-
CASSLGGSGNSYNEQFF
TGTGCCAGCAGCTTAGGAGGTAGCGGAAACTCCTACAATGAGCAGTTCTTC
>TRBV10-3|-|TRBJ1-4|once
CAISDSRAGNEKLFF
TGTGCCATCAGTGATTCGAGGGCGGGGAATGAAAAACTGTTTTTT
>TRBV10-3|-|TRBJ2-1|-
CAINEDSGEQFF
TGTGCCATCAACGAGGACAGCGGTGAGCAGTTCTTC
>TRBV6-1|-|TRBJ1-6|-
CASSEETAVWSYNSPLHF
TGTGCCAGCAGTGAAGAGACGGCGGTCTGGTCCTATAATTCACCCCTCCACTTT
>TRBV5-1|TRBD2|TRBJ2-3|-
CASSQAGGTDTQYF
TGCGCCAGCAGCCAAGCGGGAGGCACAGATACGCAGTATTTT
>TRBV1|-|TRBJ2-5|once
CTSSQIFRVTQYF
TGCACCAGCAGCCAAATATTCCGGGTGACCCAGTACTTC
>TRBV4-3|TRBD2|TRBJ2-4|-
CASSRDLAAKNIQYF
TGCGCCAGCAGCCGAGACCTAGCGGCTAAAAACATTCAGTACTTC
>TRBV5-1|-|TRBJ1-1|-
CASSLTGNTEAFF
TGCGCCAGCAGCCTGACAGGGAACACTGAAGCTTTCTTT
>TRBV4-3|-|TRBJ1-2|few
CASSQATGLAYGYTF
TGCGCCAGCAGCCAAGCCACAGGGCTGGCCTATGGCTACACCTTC
>TRBV29-1|-|TRBJ1-5|-
CSVTSTGSNNQPQHF
TGCAGCGTTACTTCAACAGGGTCAAACAATCAGCCCCAGCATTTT
>TRBV28|TRBD1|TRBJ1-6|few
CASRGWTGPTPLHF
TGTGCCAGCAGGGGATGGACAGGCCCCACCCCCCTCCACTTT
>TRBV3-1/TRBV3-2|-|TRBJ1-5|-
CASSHPNPRSNQPQHF
TGTGCCAGCAGCCACCCAAATCCTAGAAGCAATCAGCCCCAGCATTTT
>TRBV9|TRBD1|TRBJ2-2|-
CASSVATRTGDTGELFF
TGTGCCAGCAGCGTAGCTACCCGGACAGGGGACACCGGGGAGCTGTTTTTT
>TRBV12-3/TRBV12-4|-|TRBJ1-2|-
CASSFQSGYGYTF
TGTGCCAGCAGTTTCCAGTCCGGGTATGGCTACACCTTC
>TRBV4-2|TRBD1|TRBJ2-1|-
CASAEADRDHNEQFF
TGTGCCAGCGCCGAGGCGGACAGGGACCACAATGAGCAGTTCTTC
>TRBV18|TRBD1|TRBJ1-3|once
CASSQIQRDRVSGNTIYF
TGTGCCAGCTCACAAATACAAAGAGACAGGGTCTCTGGAAACACCATATATTTT
>TRBV6-4|TRBD2|TRBJ2-1|-
CASRESGDNNEQFF
TGTGCCAGCAGAGAAAGCGGGGATAACAATGAGCAGTTCTTC
>TRBV5-4|-|TRBJ2-5|-
CASSLDGFRQTQYF
TGTGCCAGCAGCTTGGATGGCTTTCGTCAGACCCAGTACTTC
>TRBV4-2|TRBD2|TRBJ2-5|-
CASSLGTSGGETQYF
TGTGCCAGCAGCCTCGGGACTAGCGGGGGAGAGACCCAGTACTTC
>TRBV27|-|TRBJ2-7|few
CASSLGPAYEQYF
TGTGCCAGCAGTTTGGGGCCCGCCTACGAGCAGTACTTC
>TRBV5-4|-|TRBJ2-5|-
CASSLARREETQYF
TGTGCCAGCAGCTTGGCCCGGAGGGAGGAGACCCAGTACTTC
>TRBV6-5|-|TRBJ2-7|-
CASSYDIHYEQYF
TGTGCCAGCAGTTACGACATCCACTACGAGCAGTACTTC
>TRBV18|TRBD1|TRBJ2-7|few
CASSPSMGQGGYEQYF
TGTGCCAGCTCACCTTCGATGGGACAGGGGGGCTACGAGCAGTACTTC
>TRBV28|-|TRBJ2-7|-
CASSLGRGQYF
TGTGCCAGCAGTTTAGGTAGGGGGCAGTACTTC
>TRBV7-8|TRBD1|TRBJ2-7|-
CASSETGQGNYEQYF
TGTGCCAGCAGCGAAACGGGACAGGGGAACTACGAGCAGTACTTC
>TRBV7-2|-|TRBJ1-5|-
CASSFGGGYSNQPQHF
TGTGCCAGCAGCTTTGGGGGGGGTTATAGCAATCAGCCCCAGCATTTT
>TRBV20-1|-|TRBJ1-4|-
CSARPSGKLFF
TGCAGTGCTAGGCCCTCCGGGAAACTGTTTTTT